This passage covers 32 T cell receptor beta chains from one sample sequenced in a study of cytomegalovirus exposure and HLA in healthy donors. A multiplex PCR was run with 60 Vbeta primers and 13 Jbeta primers. Assay used: immunoSEQ multiplex PCR; TCRdb lists only in-frame clones, some missing. The sample lists under 85,000 clones; around three quarters were seen once. Sequencing was carried out using PBMCs. These receptors were collected from a woman aged 25 to 39 in good health and CMV-seronegative.

V usage is TRBV29-1 and J usage is TRBJ1-2, with D uncertain. Germline loops: CDR1 SQVTM, CDR2 ANQGSEA. Trimming took off 4 bases at V and 2 bases at J, with 8 bases between the two ends. This CDR3 has 12 residues. The CDR3 coding sequence is TGCAGCGTTGTAACGCTAAACTATGGCTACACCTTC. Protein sequence: CSVVTLNYGYTF.

This clone was counted a single time. This chain links TRBV10-1 with TRBJ2-7, with a weak D call TRBD1 (5 bases). CDR3 length equals 13 residues. Germline V gives CDR1 WNHNN, CDR2 SYGVQD (reference sequence). V lost 2 bases to trimming and J lost 2 bases, with 7 bases between them. For the CDR3, the DNA is TGCGCCAGCAGTGAGAGGGGCCCCTACGAGCAGTACTTC. Protein sequence: CASSERGPYEQYF.

V usage is TRBV9 and J usage is TRBJ1-3; D unresolved. The ends were cut back, 4 bases at V and 2 bases at J, with 7 bases in the middle. Germline CDR1 is SGDLS and CDR2 is YYNGEE. The CDR3 runs 13 residues. CDR3 sequence reads: CASSPDAGNTIYF. The DNA of the CDR3 is TGTGCCAGCAGCCCAGATGCTGGAAACACCATATATTTT.

The rearrangement uses TRBV6-6 and TRBJ1-2; D perhaps matches TRBD1 (6 bases). This CDR3 contains 12 residues. Trimming shortened V by 6 bases and J by 4 bases, and 9 bases separated the two germline ends. Per the germline V gene, CDR1 is MNHNY and CDR2 is SVGAGI (reference sequence). The CDR3 reads CASRATGYGYTF. The CDR3 DNA reads TGTGCCAGCAGGGCGACAGGCTATGGCTACACCTTC.

This chain uses TRBV6-1 with TRBJ1-2; D ambiguous. Trimming took 0 bases from V and 4 from J, leaving 9 bases between them. The CDR3 covers 14 residues. Looked up from germline, CDR1 is MNHNS and CDR2 is SASEGT. CDR3 in amino acids: CASSEALGGYGYTF. In DNA, the CDR3 is TGTGCCAGCAGTGAAGCTCTAGGAGGCTATGGCTACACCTTC.

The chain is built from TRBV11-2 and TRBJ1-3; 7 bases line up with TRBD1. The trim removed 5 bases at V and 0 bases at J, leaving 4 bases unmatched. CDR3 size: 15 residues. Germline CDR1 and CDR2: SGHAT and FQNNGV. The CDR3 DNA reads TGTGCCAGCAGCCAAGGGACAGTCTCTGGAAACACCATATATTTT. It is translated as CASSQGTVSGNTIYF. The full variable domain, its missing parts supplied by reference TRBV11-2 and TRBJ1-3, is EAGVAQSPRYKIIEKRQSVAFWCNPISGHATLYWYQQILGQGPKLLIQFQNNGVVDDSQLPKDRFSAERLKGVDSTLKIQPAKLEDSAVYLCASSQGTVSGNTIYFGEGSWLTVV.

The chain links TRBV30 to TRBJ1-2, with TRBD1 matching over 10 bases. This CDR3 spans 12 amino acids. J gave up 14 bases and V 5 bases, and 11 bases lay outside the gene matches. CDR1 is GTSNPN, CDR2 SVGIG, per germline (reference sequence). CDR3 bases: TGTGCCTGGGCCGGGGACAGGGGATTTTTAACCTTC. It specifies CAWAGDRGFLTF. The complete variable domain, with remaining parts taken from reference TRBV30 and TRBJ1-2, reads SQTIHQWPATLVQPVGSPLSLECTVEGTSNPNLYWYRQAAGRGLQLLFYSVGIGQISSEVPQNLSASRPQDRQFILSSKKLLLSDSGFYLCAWAGDRGFLTFGSGTRLTVV.

V gene TRBV13 combines with J gene TRBJ2-7; 9 positions match TRBD1. The germline V gene encodes CDR1 PRHDT and CDR2 FYEKMQ (reference sequence). Unmatched junction bases numbered 4, after V lost 4 bases and J lost 0 bases. CDR3 length: 15 amino acids. Here the CDR3 reads CASSSGQGPSYEQYF. CDR3 DNA sequence: TGTGCCAGCAGCTCGGGACAGGGTCCCTCCTACGAGCAGTACTTC.

Notes on this clone: Compared with germline, one end of the junction differs, possibly owing to a read error. The rearrangement uses TRBV4-2 and TRBJ2-3; D may be TRBD1 (6 bases). The germline V gene encodes CDR1 LGHNA and CDR2 YNFKEQ. This CDR3 comprises 16 residues. CDR3 amino acids: CASSQVGAASRDTQYF. The CDR3 bases are TGTGCCAGCAGCCAAGTGGGGGCGGCTAGCAGAGATACGCAGTATTTT.

J is TRBJ1-1 and V is TRBV9; D is undetermined. The CDR3 is made up of 14 amino acids. Germline loops: CDR1 SGDLS, CDR2 YYNGEE. Trimming removed 4 bases from V and 2 bases from J, with 12 bases in between. The CDR3 loop reads CASSQAAFNTEAFF. In nucleotides, the CDR3 is TGTGCCAGCAGCCAGGCAGCATTTAACACTGAAGCTTTCTTT.

This clone was seen just once. V gene TRBV13 combines with J gene TRBJ1-1; D gene uncertain. Germline CDR1 is PRHDT and CDR2 is FYEKMQ (reference sequence). The CDR3 spans 13 residues. With 1 base removed from V and 1 base from J, the gap between germline ends came to 4 bases. CDR3 loop: CASSLAGNTEAFF. The CDR3 nucleotides read TGTGCCAGCAGCTTAGCCGGGAACACTGAAGCTTTCTTT.

V gene TRBV6-6 combines with J gene TRBJ1-1; weak D call: TRBD1 (5 bases). The CDR3 covers 15 residues. The germline CDR1 and CDR2 sequences are MNHNY and SVGAGI (reference sequence). V lost 8 bases, J lost 1 base, and 17 bases lay in between. The CDR3 region is CASDAGGVGNTEAFF. The CDR3 DNA follows: TGTGCCAGCGACGCCGGGGGGGTCGGGAACACTGAAGCTTTCTTT.

The chain couples TRBV5-4 to TRBJ2-1; 9 positions match TRBD2. This CDR3 comprises 16 residues. Losses at the gene ends were 7 bases for V and 0 bases for J; bases not matched to a gene: 8. Germline V gene lookup returns CDR1 SGHNT and CDR2 YYREEE (reference sequence). CDR3 in amino acids: CASLTQAGGSYNEQFF. For the CDR3, the DNA is TGTGCCAGCTTAACCCAAGCGGGAGGCTCCTACAATGAGCAGTTCTTC.

The V and J genes are TRBV7-2 and TRBJ1-5; 7 nucleotides match TRBD1. V was pared by 5 bases and J by 2 bases, with 9 bases of the junction left unmatched. This CDR3 is 16 amino acids long. CDR1 is SGHTA and CDR2 is FQGNSA in the germline V gene. The CDR3 nucleotides are TGTGCCAGCAGCCCCGGGGTAGGACAGGGCAATCAGCCCCAGCATTTT. The encoded protein is CASSPGVGQGNQPQHF.

In this sample, this clone turned up a few times. This rearrangement joins TRBV30 to TRBJ1-5; perhaps TRBD1 as D (6 bases). Germline CDR1 reads GTSNPN; CDR2 reads SVGIG (reference sequence). Between the trimmed V and J ends, which lost 1 base and 6 bases, there was a span of 7 bases. The CDR3 totals 12 residues. The CDR3 sequence is CAWSDRVQPQHF. The DNA of the CDR3 is TGTGCCTGGAGTGACAGGGTTCAGCCCCAGCATTTT.

This chain joins TRBV28 and TRBJ1-2; 7 bases agree with TRBD1. In germline, CDR1 is MDHEN, CDR2 SYDVKM. This CDR3 has 13 amino acids. J was trimmed by 3 bases and V by 6 bases; bases with no gene match: 4. The CDR3 sequence: CASSPDRDYGYTF. The CDR3 bases are TGTGCCAGCAGCCCCGACAGGGACTATGGCTACACCTTC.

The gene calls are TRBV30 and TRBJ1-2, with TRBD1 matching over 7 bases. Germline V gene sequence: CDR1 GTSNPN, CDR2 SVGIG (reference sequence). The CDR3 sequence is 14 residues long. After removal of 1 base from V and 4 bases from J, the junction contained 6 bases not matched to a gene. The CDR3 protein is CAWSGRGRGYGYTF. For the CDR3, the DNA is TGTGCCTGGAGTGGGAGGGGGCGAGGCTATGGCTACACCTTC.

The CDR3 nucleotides read TGTGCCAGCAGCTTGTTAGGACAAGAAGAGATAGTCTACACCTTC. Translation: CASSLLGQEEIVYTF. V gene TRBV5-6 combines with J gene TRBJ1-2, with D perhaps TRBD1 (5 bases). CDR1 is SGHDT, CDR2 YYEEEE, per germline. CDR3 length: 15 residues. Trimming removed 1 base at V and 10 bases at J, with 20 bases between.

This clone came up once. The rearrangement uses TRBV5-4 and TRBJ2-3; TRBD2 matches 10 bases. CDR1 and CDR2 (germline): SGHNT, YYREEE (reference sequence). V gave up 4 bases and J gave up 2 bases; unmatched junction bases: 4. The CDR3 spans 15 residues. The CDR3, as DNA: TGTGCCAGCAGCGCCAGCGGGAGGGCCACAGATACGCAGTATTTT. Encoded protein: CASSASGRATDTQYF.

This clone was observed a few times. The chain uses TRBV7-3 and TRBJ1-2, with D tentatively TRBD1 (6 bases). This CDR3 is built from 17 residues. Trimming removed 5 bases from V and 0 bases from J, with 19 bases in between. Germline values: CDR1 SGHTA, CDR2 FQGTGA. This CDR3 is CASSHTRRGPPNYGYTF. DNA for the CDR3: TGTGCCAGCAGCCATACGCGGCGGGGGCCACCTAACTATGGCTACACCTTC.

The rearrangement links TRBV28 to TRBJ1-5, with D perhaps TRBD1 (6 bases). Trimming stripped 3 bases from V and 3 bases from J, with 15 bases between. CDR1 and CDR2 (germline): MDHEN, SYDVKM. This CDR3 is built from 16 residues. CDR3 sequence (DNA): TGTGCCAGCAGTTTCCCGGACAGTTACAACAATCAGCCCCAGCATTTT. It codes for CASSFPDSYNNQPQHF.

The gene calls are TRBV4-2 and TRBJ2-6, with 7 bases fitting TRBD1. This CDR3 contains 18 residues. The V segment lost 2 bases and the J segment 0 bases; nucleotides outside the gene matches: 7. Germline CDR1 LGHNA, CDR2 YNFKEQ. The CDR3: CASSQQGQAPSGANVLTF. CDR3 nucleotides: TGTGCCAGCAGCCAACAAGGACAGGCCCCCTCTGGGGCCAACGTCCTGACTTTC.

The genes are TRBV2 and TRBJ2-1, with TRBD2 identical over 7 bases. V was pared by 2 bases and J by 3 bases, with 10 bases of the junction left unmatched. The CDR3 covers 17 residues. Per germline, CDR1 SNHLY and CDR2 FYNNEI. CDR3 DNA sequence: TGTGCCAGCAGTGAAATCCCCTCTAGCGGACTCTACAATGAGCAGTTCTTC. Its translation: CASSEIPSSGLYNEQFF.

This clone has only a few counts. The chain couples TRBV7-9 to TRBJ1-2, with D hard to call. V was shortened by 1 base and J by 8 bases, with 14 bases between the two germline ends. CDR1 and CDR2 from the germline V gene are SEHNR and FQNEAQ (reference sequence). The CDR3 totals 14 residues. The CDR3 spells CASSLDSLGEGYTF. CDR3 sequence (DNA): TGTGCCAGCAGCTTAGACAGTCTGGGAGAGGGCTACACCTTC.

The V and J genes are TRBV4-3 and TRBJ1-2; D call uncertain. V dropped 0 bases and J dropped 4 bases, with 15 bases sitting between them. This CDR3 contains 16 residues. CDR1 LGHNA and CDR2 YSLEER come from the germline V gene. The CDR3 loop is CASSQDLSGLSYGYTF. The CDR3 region has the DNA TGCGCCAGCAGCCAAGATCTCTCAGGTCTTAGCTATGGCTACACCTTC.

CDR3 region: CAWSAVAGGNQPQHF. As DNA, the CDR3 is TGTGCCTGGAGTGCCGTAGCAGGGGGCAATCAGCCCCAGCATTTT. J is TRBJ1-5 and V is TRBV30; TRBD1 is a possible D gene (6 bases). Trimming took off 1 base at V and 2 bases at J, with 12 bases between the two ends. In germline, CDR1 is GTSNPN, CDR2 SVGIG (reference sequence). This CDR3 comprises 15 residues.

This clone was seen a single time. V gene TRBV5-1 combines with J gene TRBJ1-1; 7 nucleotides align to TRBD1. The germline V gene encodes CDR1 SGHRS and CDR2 YFSETQ. The CDR3 runs to 14 residues. With V trimmed by 0 bases and J by 3 bases, 2 bases remained unmatched. The CDR3 DNA is TGCGCCAGCAGCTTGGACAGGGGCTACACTGAAGCTTTCTTT. It translates to CASSLDRGYTEAFF.

The J gene is TRBJ1-1, the V gene TRBV18; 7 bases agree with TRBD1. CDR1 and CDR2 (germline): KGHSH, LQKENI. CDR3 length equals 14 residues. After removal of 5 bases from V and 4 bases from J, the junction contained 7 bases not matched to a gene. Here the CDR3 DNA reads TGTGCCAGCTCAAACTTGGAGGGGGCCACTGAAGCTTTCTTT. It yields the protein CASSNLEGATEAFF.

J is TRBJ2-3 and V is TRBV4-1, with 13 bases aligning to TRBD2. Trimming removed 5 bases from V and 4 bases from J; junction bases left unmatched: 3. The CDR3 loop spans 15 amino acids. From germline, CDR1 is MGHRA and CDR2 YSYEKL. The CDR3 DNA sequence: TGCGCCAGCAGCAGGACTAGCGGGGGAGCAGATACGCAGTATTTT. It specifies CASSRTSGGADTQYF.

The rearrangement uses TRBV14 and TRBJ1-6, with D unresolved. CDR1 and CDR2 from the germline V gene are SGHDN and FVKESK. The CDR3 totals 15 residues. Trimming removed 4 bases at V and 9 bases at J, with 16 bases between. Here the CDR3 reads CASSPSGPYSSPLHF. CDR3 DNA: TGTGCCAGCAGCCCAAGCGGGCCCTACAGTTCACCCCTCCACTTT.

The V call is TRBV7-2, the J call TRBJ1-3; no firm D call. Per germline, CDR1 SGHTA and CDR2 FQGNSA. This CDR3 is 15 amino acids long. V lost 3 bases, J lost 0 bases, and 9 bases lay in between. CDR3 nucleotides: TGTGCCAGCAGCTTTGTCCGTTTCTCTGGAAACACCATATATTTT. Translated: CASSFVRFSGNTIYF.

V usage is TRBV30 and J usage is TRBJ2-1; 7 nucleotides line up with TRBD1. This CDR3 has 13 amino acids. The V gene end was trimmed by 4 bases and the J gene end by 7 bases; junction bases not matched to a gene: 7. Germline CDR1 and CDR2: GTSNPN and SVGIG (reference sequence). The CDR3 here is CAWTPGTDNEQFF. CDR3 nucleotide sequence: TGTGCCTGGACTCCCGGGACAGATAATGAGCAGTTCTTC.